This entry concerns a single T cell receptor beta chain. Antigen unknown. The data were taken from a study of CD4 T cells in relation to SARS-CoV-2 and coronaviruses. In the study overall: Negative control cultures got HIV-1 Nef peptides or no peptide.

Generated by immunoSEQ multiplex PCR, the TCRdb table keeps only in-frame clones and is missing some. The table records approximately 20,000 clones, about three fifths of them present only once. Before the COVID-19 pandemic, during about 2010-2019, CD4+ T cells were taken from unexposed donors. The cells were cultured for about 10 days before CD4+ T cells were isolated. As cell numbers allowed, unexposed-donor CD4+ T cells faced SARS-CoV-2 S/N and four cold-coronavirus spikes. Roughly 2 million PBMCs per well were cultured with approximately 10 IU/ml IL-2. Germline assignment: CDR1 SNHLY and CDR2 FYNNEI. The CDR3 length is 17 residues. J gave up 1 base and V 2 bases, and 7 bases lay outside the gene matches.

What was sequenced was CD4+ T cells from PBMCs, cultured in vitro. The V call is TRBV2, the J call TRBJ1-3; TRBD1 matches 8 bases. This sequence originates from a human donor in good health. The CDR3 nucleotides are TGTGCCAGCAGTGAATCCTACAGGGGGGCTTCTGGAAACACCATATATTTT. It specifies CASSESYRGASGNTIYF.